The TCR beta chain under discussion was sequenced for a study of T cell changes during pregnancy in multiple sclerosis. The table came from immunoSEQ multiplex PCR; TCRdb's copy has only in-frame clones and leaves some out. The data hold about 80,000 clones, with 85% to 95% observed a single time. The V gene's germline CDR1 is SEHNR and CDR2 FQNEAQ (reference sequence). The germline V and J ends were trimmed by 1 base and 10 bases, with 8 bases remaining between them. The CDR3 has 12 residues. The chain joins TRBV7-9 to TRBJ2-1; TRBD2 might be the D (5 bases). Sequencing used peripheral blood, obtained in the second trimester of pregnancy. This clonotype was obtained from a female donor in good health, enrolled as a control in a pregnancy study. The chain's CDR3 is CASSLEKREQFF. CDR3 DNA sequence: TGTGCCAGCAGCTTAGAGAAGCGGGAGCAGTTCTTC. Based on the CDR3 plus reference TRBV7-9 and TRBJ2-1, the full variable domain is DTGVSQNPRHKITKRGQNVTFRCDPISEHNRLYWYRQTLGQGPEFLTYFQNEAQLEKSRLLSDRFSAERPKGSFSTLEIQRTEQGDSAMYLCASSLEKREQFFGPGTRLTVL.